This entry describes one T cell receptor beta chain. The antigen remains undetermined. CDR1 and CDR2 (germline): SNHLY, FYNNEI. The V and J ends lost 6 bases and 0 bases respectively, with 7 bases between them. The CDR3 extends over 13 amino acids. One entry per CDR3 protein results from TCRdb running MiXCR on the RT-PCR reads. The sample records about 650,000 distinct CDR3 sequences, about a sixth being singletons. The data are from a study of response to subunit inactivated influenza vaccine. Study outcomes and limitations: Authors suggested each seasonal flu vaccination may recruit only limited numbers of new T cells.

Specimen: PBMCs from blood, collected 11 to 12 days after vaccination. The sequence derives from a man aged 50-59 years who received an inactivated influenza vaccine. The chain carries TRBV2 and TRBJ2-3; D gene uncertain. CDR3 protein: CASRYTSTDTQYF. The CDR3 region has the DNA TGTGCCAGCAGGTATACTAGCACAGATACGCAGTATTTT.